The rows below give T cell receptor beta chains drawn from one sample of a study of T cells in narcolepsy. Using immunoSEQ multiplex PCR, the repertoire was profiled, and TCRdb retains in-frame clones only, with some absent. There are 25,000 to 35,000 clones in the sample; 85% to 90% occur only once, and around 1.2% lies in the top ten. The sample taken for sequencing was CD45RA- memory CD4+ T cells from PBMCs. Every receptor here comes from a human donor with narcolepsy. Both conserved end residues are part of each CDR3.

j_gene | v_gene | CDR3aa
TRBJ2-5 | TRBV5-1 | CASSLELLGTQYF
TRBJ1-5 | TRBV6-5 | CASSYKGSNQPQHF
TRBJ2-4 | TRBV11-2 | CASSPSWGAPNANIQYF
TRBJ1-5 | TRBV6-5 | CASSLRESNQPQHF
TRBJ1-3 | TRBV5-4 | CASSSEAGQGGNTIYF
TRBJ1-4 | TRBV11-2 | CASSSVRQGNNEKLFF
TRBJ1-4 | TRBV25-1 | CASSYGPTSRGEKLFF
TRBJ2-7 | TRBV30 | CAWSVGPTYEQYF
TRBJ2-7 | TRBV7-9 | CASGTAGSYEQYF
TRBJ2-2 | TRBV15 | CATSRATSNTGELFF
TRBJ1-6 | TRBV7-9 | CASDPAGLNSPLHF
TRBJ2-2 | TRBV7-3 | CASSLTIGQNTGELFF
TRBJ2-5 | TRBV6-5 | CASSYSFSVTKETQYF
TRBJ2-7 | TRBV23-1 | CASSQSHTGYEQYF
TRBJ1-4 | TRBV29-1 | CSVADRGQEKLFF
TRBJ1-1 | TRBV19 | CAVGSVPGRGNTEAFF
TRBJ2-7 | TRBV7-9 | CASSPLGVSYEQYF
TRBJ2-1 | TRBV18 | CASSPPTLRGYEQFF
TRBJ1-4 | TRBV7-9 | CASSPTGGSTEKLFF
- | TRBV7-8 | CASSFGHHSYEQYF
TRBJ2-7 | TRBV6-1 | CASKSVSSYEQYF
TRBJ2-1 | TRBV5-1 | CASSMTSGLNEQFF
TRBJ1-5 | TRBV18 | CASSPGQADQPQHF
TRBJ1-2 | TRBV28 | CASSPHMTGGYTF
TRBJ2-5 | TRBV14 | CASSQWGLAGQETQYF
TRBJ2-2 | TRBV7-7 | CASSSYQGKGELFF
TRBJ1-1 | TRBV2 | CASSRTGNTEAFF
TRBJ2-7 | TRBV13 | CASSLWGRQGGYEQYF
TRBJ2-3 | TRBV4-1 | CASSQDHVAGVAQYF
TRBJ1-4 | TRBV7-8 | CASSLGTGLANEKLFF
TRBJ1-2 | TRBV9 | CASSAGTGLGYTF
TRBJ2-5 | TRBV7-2 | CASSLVTGRGETQYF
TRBJ1-2 | TRBV19 | CASSMEAGGDYGYTF
TRBJ1-6 | TRBV30 | CAWSVSGTGFSPLHF
TRBJ2-5 | TRBV5-4 | CASSSQTGGQKTQYF
TRBJ2-1 | TRBV30 | CAWIQTRGEQFF
TRBJ2-1 | TRBV5-1 | CASSLSSRTGNEQFF
TRBJ2-3 | TRBV5-6 | CASSLTKGVDTQYF
TRBJ2-2 | TRBV11-1 | CASSFVTAGELFF
TRBJ2-5 | TRBV7-2 | CASSLRGPGAQYF
TRBJ2-7 | TRBV19 | CASSAAGYEQYF
TRBJ2-1 | TRBV10-1 | CASSEPLAGHNEQFF
TRBJ1-1 | TRBV10-3 | CAISEGNTEAFF
TRBJ2-7 | TRBV5-1 | CASSPAGTGVLNEQYF
TRBJ1-5 | TRBV6-1 | CASSEGRGHQPQHF
TRBJ2-7 | TRBV5-4 | CASSLSFRGTYEQYF
TRBJ2-2 | TRBV28 | CASKTSGSKERGELFF
TRBJ1-1 | TRBV28 | CASKIQGAENTEAFF
TRBJ1-1 | TRBV6-5 | CASIGLNTEAFF
- | TRBV9 | CASSVATQSYEQYF